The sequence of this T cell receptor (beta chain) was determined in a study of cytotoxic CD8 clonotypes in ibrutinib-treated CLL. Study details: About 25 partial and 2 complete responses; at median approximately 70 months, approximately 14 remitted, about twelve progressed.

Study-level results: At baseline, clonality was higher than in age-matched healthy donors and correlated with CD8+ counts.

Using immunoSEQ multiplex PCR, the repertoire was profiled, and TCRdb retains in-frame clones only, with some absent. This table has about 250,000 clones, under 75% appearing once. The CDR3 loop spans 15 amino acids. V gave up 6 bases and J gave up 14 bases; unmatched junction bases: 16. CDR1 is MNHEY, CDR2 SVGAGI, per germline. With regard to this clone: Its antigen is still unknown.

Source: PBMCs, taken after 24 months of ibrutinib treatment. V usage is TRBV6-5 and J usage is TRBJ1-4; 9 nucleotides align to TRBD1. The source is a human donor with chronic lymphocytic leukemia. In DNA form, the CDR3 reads TGTGCCAGCAGCCCCTCCGGGACAGGGTGGAGCGGGCTGTTTTTT. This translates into CASSPSGTGWSGLFF.